This TCR beta chain emerged from a study of T cells after yellow fever vaccination. Universal primer sites and UMIs were introduced during 5'RACE template-switching synthesis of TCR cDNA. TCRdb redid the calling of the 5' RACE reads with MiXCR, one entry per CDR3 protein. The profile shows a few hundred thousand distinct CDR3 sequences, roughly a fifth of them singletons. This clonotype turned up a few times. Its target is not known. General observations from the study: Peaking on day 5 versus 15, the secondary response was faster but weaker. High-abundance clonotypes from the bulk population could contaminate FACS-sorted repertoires. Relatively few clonotypes were ones that appeared in both CD4 and CD8 compartments.

Source: PBMCs, taken 15 days after the yellow fever booster vaccination. The receptor comes from a man aged 25-45 years who received the YFV17D yellow fever vaccine.

The CDR3 region has the DNA TGCGCCAGCAGCTCGGGGGCAGACAATGAGCAGTTCTTC. It yields the protein CASSSGADNEQFF. This chain links TRBV5-1 with TRBJ2-1, with D possibly called TRBD1 or TRBD2 (6 bases each). There are 13 residues in the CDR3. Germline V CDR1 and CDR2: SGHRS, YFSETQ. V lost 3 bases and J lost 5, with 9 bases in between.